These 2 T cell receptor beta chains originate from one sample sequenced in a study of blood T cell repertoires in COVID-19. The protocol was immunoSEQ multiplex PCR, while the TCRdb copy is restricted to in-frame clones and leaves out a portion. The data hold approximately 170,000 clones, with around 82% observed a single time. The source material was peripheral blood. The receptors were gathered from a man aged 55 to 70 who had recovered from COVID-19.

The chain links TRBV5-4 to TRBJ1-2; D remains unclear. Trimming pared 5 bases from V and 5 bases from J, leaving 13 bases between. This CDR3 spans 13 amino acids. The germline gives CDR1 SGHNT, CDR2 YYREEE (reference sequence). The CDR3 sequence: CASREVGPYGYTF. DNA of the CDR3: TGTGCCAGCAGGGAGGTCGGACCTTATGGCTACACCTTC.

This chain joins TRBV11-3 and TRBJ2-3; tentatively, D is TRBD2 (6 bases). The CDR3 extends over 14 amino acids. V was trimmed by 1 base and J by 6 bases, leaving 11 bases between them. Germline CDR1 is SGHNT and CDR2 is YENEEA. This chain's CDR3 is CASSLVGTSDTQYF. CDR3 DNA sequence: TGTGCCAGCAGCTTAGTTGGCACTAGCGATACGCAGTATTTT.